This T cell receptor beta chain was documented in a study of Graves' ophthalmopathy and Graves' hyperthyroidism. CDR1 is SGHVS and CDR2 is FQNEAQ in the germline V gene. The V segment lost 2 bases and the J segment 5 bases; nucleotides outside the gene matches: 11. This CDR3 has 16 residues. Using RNA transcripts, the TCR beta CDR3 regions were amplified. The library came from an HTBI-primed first-round RT-PCR and a second-round multiplex PCR. Via MiXCR, TCRdb re-called the multiplex PCR reads, giving one row per CDR3 protein. The data contain roughly 1.1 million distinct CDR3 sequences, 36% of them singletons. This clonotype came up many times.

This TCR came from an adult man with Graves' hyperthyroidism. Specimen: peripheral blood or thyroid tissue (not recorded which). This chain uses TRBV7-8 with TRBJ2-7; the match to TRBD2 covers 8 bases. The CDR3 DNA reads TGTGCCAGCAGCTTATCTCCGGTGCGGGGGGCGAACGAGCAGTACTTC. Encoded protein: CASSLSPVRGANEQYF.